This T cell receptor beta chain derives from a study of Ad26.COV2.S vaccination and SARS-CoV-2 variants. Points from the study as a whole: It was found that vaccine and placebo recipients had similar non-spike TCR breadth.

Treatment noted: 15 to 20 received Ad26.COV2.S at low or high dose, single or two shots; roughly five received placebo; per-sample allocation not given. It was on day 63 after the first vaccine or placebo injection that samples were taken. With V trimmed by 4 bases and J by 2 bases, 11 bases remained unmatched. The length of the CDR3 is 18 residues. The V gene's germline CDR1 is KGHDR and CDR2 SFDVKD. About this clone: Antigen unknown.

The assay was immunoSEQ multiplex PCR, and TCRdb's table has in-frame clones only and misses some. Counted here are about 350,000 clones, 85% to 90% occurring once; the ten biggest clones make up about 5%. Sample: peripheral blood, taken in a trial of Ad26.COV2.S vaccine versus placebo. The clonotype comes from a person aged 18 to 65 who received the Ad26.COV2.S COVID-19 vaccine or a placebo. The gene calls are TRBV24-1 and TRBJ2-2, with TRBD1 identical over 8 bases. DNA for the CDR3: TGTGCCACCAGTGACGGACAGGGAGCCCGAACTAACACCGGGGAGCTGTTTTTT. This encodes CATSDGQGARTNTGELFF.